A selection of T cell receptor beta chains follows, all from one sample in a study of T cell changes during pregnancy in multiple sclerosis. Repertoires were generated with immunoSEQ multiplex PCR, while TCRdb's copy carries only in-frame clones and drops some. Among about 120,000 clones listed, 93% were seen once. The material was peripheral blood, obtained before pregnancy. The receptors stem from a female donor with multiple sclerosis, enrolled in a pregnancy study. Both conserved end residues are part of each CDR3. A D gene is named only where the DNA matches it firmly. Clone size is given for some rows only: seen once, a few or many times, or a class if the clone is expanded.

j_call | clone_size | d_call | v_call | cdr3_nt | cdr3_aa
TRBJ1-6 | . | TRBD1 | TRBV6-5 | TGTGCCAGCAGCCGGACAGGGCTCAATTCACCCCTCCACTTT | CASSRTGLNSPLHF
TRBJ2-3 | . | . | TRBV5-5 | TGTGCCAGCAGCGGGGGTCTGAGCGGGAGCACAGATACGCAGTATTTT | CASSGGLSGSTDTQYF
TRBJ2-1 | . | . | TRBV28 | TGTGCCAGCAGTTTTGGGGGGGGGCGTAGAAACTCCTACAATGAGCAGTTCTTC | CASSFGGGRRNSYNEQFF
TRBJ2-5 | . | . | TRBV5-4 | TGTGCCAGCAGCTTGGCGGGGACAAGGTCAACGGAGACCCAGTACTTC | CASSLAGTRSTETQYF
TRBJ1-2 | . | . | TRBV6-5 | TGTGCCAGCAGGAGTACGACAGCTACCTATGGCTACACCTTC | CASRSTTATYGYTF
TRBJ1-3 | few | . | TRBV12-5 | TGTGCTAGTGGTTTGGACAGTCTCTCTGGAAACACCATATATTTT | CASGLDSLSGNTIYF
TRBJ2-3 | . | TRBD2 | TRBV11-2 | TGTGCCAGCAGCTTCCGCGGGGCGGGGGGGCAAGATACGCAGTATTTT | CASSFRGAGGQDTQYF
TRBJ2-2 | . | TRBD1 | TRBV7-7 | TGTGCCAGCAGCTCTGGACAGGGTCGACTAGGGGAGCTGTTTTTT | CASSSGQGRLGELFF
TRBJ1-2 | . | TRBD1 | TRBV19 | TGTGCCAGTAGCCCAACGGGCAGGGGGAATGGCTACACCTTC | CASSPTGRGNGYTF
TRBJ2-7 | . | TRBD2 | TRBV30 | TGTGCCTGGAGTCAGGGAGGGAGCGGGTACGAGCAGTACTTC | CAWSQGGSGYEQYF
TRBJ1-1 | . | . | TRBV5-4 | TGTGCCAGCAGCGTAACAGGGCTGAACACTGAAGCTTTCTTT | CASSVTGLNTEAFF
TRBJ2-3 | . | . | TRBV18 | TGTGCCAGCTCACCTTCAGGCACAGATACGCAGTATTTT | CASSPSGTDTQYF
TRBJ2-1 | . | . | TRBV28 | TGTGCCAGCAGTCCCCGGGTCGAGCAGTTCTTC | CASSPRVEQFF
TRBJ2-2 | many | . | TRBV9 | TGTGCCAGCAGCGTAGGGGCAGGGAACACCGGGGAGCTGTTTTTT | CASSVGAGNTGELFF
TRBJ2-1 | . | TRBD2 | TRBV19 | TGTGCCAGCGGTGAGTTTCGGGGACTAGCGGCCAACAATGAGCAGTTCTTC | CASGEFRGLAANNEQFF
TRBJ2-5 | . | . | TRBV28 | TGTGCCAGCAGTTTGTATCGGGAGACCCAGTACTTC | CASSLYRETQYF
TRBJ1-2 | . | TRBD1 | TRBV5-1 | TGCGCCAGCAGCTTGGCCCCTTCCACAGGGGGCAATGGCTACACCTTC | CASSLAPSTGGNGYTF
TRBJ1-1 | once | . | TRBV5-4 | TGTGCCAGCAGCTTGGACGCCCCAGTACGTCAGGGTAAGGACACTGAAGCTTTCTTT | CASSLDAPVRQGKDTEAFF
TRBJ2-3 | . | . | TRBV6-1 | TGTGCCAGCAGTGAACTAGGAGCCACAGATACGCAGTATTTT | CASSELGATDTQYF
TRBJ1-4 | once | . | TRBV7-6 | TGTGCCAGCAGCTTAGGGGGGGGCGTGAATGAAAAACTGTTTTTT | CASSLGGGVNEKLFF
TRBJ2-7 | . | TRBD1 | TRBV6-5 | TGTGCCAGCAGTTCGCGGACAGGGGCTCCCCTTAACGAGCAGTACTTC | CASSSRTGAPLNEQYF
TRBJ2-2 | . | . | TRBV9 | TGTGCCAGCAGCGTAGATAGGGGCCGGCGCACCGGGGAGCTGTTTTTT | CASSVDRGRRTGELFF
TRBJ1-3 | once | TRBD1 | TRBV2 | TGTGCCAGCAGATATACAGGGGTCCTCTCTGGAAACACCATATATTTT | CASRYTGVLSGNTIYF
TRBJ2-1 | . | TRBD2 | TRBV9 | TGTGCCAGCAGCGTAGAAGCCCTTCAGCGGGGAGCCTACAATGAGCAGTTCTTC | CASSVEALQRGAYNEQFF
TRBJ1-1 | once | . | TRBV20-1 | TGCAGTGCTAGCAGGGGTCGAGCTTTCTTT | CSASRGRAFF
TRBJ1-1 | . | TRBD1 | TRBV7-3 | TGTGCCAGCAGCTTAGCCCCCCCGGGACAGGGGGCGACAAGTTCTGAAGCTTTCTTT | CASSLAPPGQGATSSEAFF
TRBJ2-7 | . | TRBD1 | TRBV7-8 | TGTGCCAGCAGCTTTTGGGACAGGGGGTCCGACGAGCAGTACTTC | CASSFWDRGSDEQYF
TRBJ1-6 | . | . | TRBV2 | TGTGCCAGCACTCCCTCCTCCTCCTATAATTCACCCCTCCACTTT | CASTPSSSYNSPLHF
TRBJ2-1 | . | . | TRBV30 | TGTGCCTGGAGTGTATATGTTGAGCAGTTCTTC | CAWSVYVEQFF
TRBJ1-6 | . | . | TRBV6-6 | TGTGCCAGTCGGACAGATATTAATTCACCCCTCCACTTT | CASRTDINSPLHF
TRBJ2-3 | . | TRBD1 | TRBV15 | TGTGCCACCAGCAGGGGCCAGACAGGGACCGCCTTGGATACGCAGTATTTT | CATSRGQTGTALDTQYF
TRBJ2-7 | . | TRBD1 | TRBV5-4 | TGTGCCAGCAGCCGGGACAGTAACTCCTACGAGCAGTACTTC | CASSRDSNSYEQYF
TRBJ1-1 | . | . | TRBV5-6 | TGTGCCAGCAGCTTGGCCTCGGGGGGAGCTTTCTTT | CASSLASGGAFF
TRBJ2-5 | . | TRBD2 | TRBV9 | TGTGCCAGCAGTGCACACGGGGGGGGCGGGGGAGAGACCCAGTACTTC | CASSAHGGGGGETQYF
TRBJ2-5 | . | TRBD1 | TRBV7-2 | TGTGCCAGCAGCCTGGACAGGCGAGAGACCCAGTACTTC | CASSLDRRETQYF
TRBJ2-1 | . | . | TRBV2 | TGTGCCAGCAGTGAACGTAGTACGAGGGAGCAGTTCTTC | CASSERSTREQFF
TRBJ1-1 | once | . | TRBV19 | TGTGCCAGTACCCGGGAGGAGGGGGTGTCCACTGAAGCTTTCTTT | CASTREEGVSTEAFF
TRBJ2-1 | . | TRBD2 | TRBV7-8 | TGTGCCAGCAGCTTAGAGCTAGCGGAAGGAACCTACAATGAGCAGTTCTTC | CASSLELAEGTYNEQFF
TRBJ1-3 | . | TRBD1 | TRBV30 | TGTGCCTGGAGCCTTGGGACAGATGAAAACACCATATATTTT | CAWSLGTDENTIYF
TRBJ2-7 | . | TRBD1 | TRBV5-1 | TGCGCCAGCACCCAAGAAGGGGGGGACAGGGAGACCTACGAGCAGTACTTC | CASTQEGGDRETYEQYF
TRBJ2-1 | . | TRBD2 | TRBV5-1 | TGCGCCAGCAGCTTGGTGGGGGGGTATGAGCAGTTCTTC | CASSLVGGYEQFF
TRBJ1-6 | . | TRBD1 | TRBV18 | TGTGCCAGCTCACCTTCACTCCCGGGACAGTTTAATTCACCCCTCCACTTT | CASSPSLPGQFNSPLHF
TRBJ2-7 | . | . | TRBV6-1 | TGTGCCAGCCCCCCCCCGGGTGGCCTATCCTACGAGCAGTACTTC | CASPPPGGLSYEQYF
TRBJ2-3 | once | TRBD1 | TRBV27 | TGTGCCAGCAGTGGAGCGACAGGGGCCTTGACGCAGTATTTT | CASSGATGALTQYF
TRBJ1-2 | . | . | TRBV9 | TGTGCCAGCAGCGTAGAGGCAGGGTATGGCTACACCTTC | CASSVEAGYGYTF
TRBJ1-2 | . | . | TRBV7-9 | TGTGCCAGCAACCCACTCGGGGGGAGCTCCTATGGCTACACCTTC | CASNPLGGSSYGYTF